This T cell receptor beta chain was recorded in a study of blood T cells in healthy people across ages. Every donor gave approximately 10 milliliters of peripheral blood. This clonotype occurred a few times. Primers used in a second PCR of roughly 6 to 11 cycles were a sample-barcoded 5' primer and a J-beta primer mix. TCRdb recomputed calls from the 5' RACE reads with MiXCR, one row per CDR3 protein. The repertoire consists of some 760,000 distinct CDR3 sequences, with 25% occurring once and the leading ten covering 9.4%. This sample was shared with a second study, whose subject was T cells of mothers and their children.

The sequenced sample consisted of blood. The sequence came from a boy aged 5-17 years in good health.

CDR3 amino acids: CATSRESPLVALGSEQFF. In DNA form, the CDR3 reads TGTGCCACCAGCAGAGAATCCCCTTTGGTAGCCCTTGGGAGTGAGCAGTTCTTC. The chain links TRBV15 to TRBJ2-1; D is possibly TRBD2 (5 bases). The CDR3 covers 18 residues. V lost 0 bases and J lost 9, with 24 bases in between. Germline V CDR1 and CDR2: LNHNV, YYDKDF (reference sequence).